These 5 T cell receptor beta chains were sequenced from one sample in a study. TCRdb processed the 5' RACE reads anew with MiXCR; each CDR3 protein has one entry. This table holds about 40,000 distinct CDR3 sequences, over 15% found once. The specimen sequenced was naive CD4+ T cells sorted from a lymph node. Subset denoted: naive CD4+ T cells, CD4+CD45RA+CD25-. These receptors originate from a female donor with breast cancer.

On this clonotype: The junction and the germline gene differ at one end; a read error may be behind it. The CDR3 DNA follows: TGTGCCATCAAGGGGCAGGGCAACAATGGGCAGTTCTTC. It is translated as CAIKGQGNNGQFF. The chain carries TRBV24-1 and TRBJ2-1, with a possible D match to TRBD1 (5 bases). Germline CDR1 and CDR2: KGHDR and SFDVKD. This CDR3 has 13 residues.

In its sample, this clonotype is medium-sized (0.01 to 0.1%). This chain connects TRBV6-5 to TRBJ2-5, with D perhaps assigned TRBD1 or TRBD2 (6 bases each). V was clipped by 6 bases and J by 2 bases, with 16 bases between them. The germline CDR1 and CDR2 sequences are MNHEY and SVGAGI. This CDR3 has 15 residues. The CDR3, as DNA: TGTGCCAGCAGACTCGGGGGCTTGGGACAAGAGACCCAGTACTTC. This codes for CASRLGGLGQETQYF.

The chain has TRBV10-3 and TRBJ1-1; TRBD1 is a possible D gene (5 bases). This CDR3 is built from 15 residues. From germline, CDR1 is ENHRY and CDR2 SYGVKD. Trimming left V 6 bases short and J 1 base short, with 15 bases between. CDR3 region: CAIRPAGPQNTEAFF. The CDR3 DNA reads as TGTGCCATCAGGCCCGCGGGACCCCAGAACACTGAAGCTTTCTTT.

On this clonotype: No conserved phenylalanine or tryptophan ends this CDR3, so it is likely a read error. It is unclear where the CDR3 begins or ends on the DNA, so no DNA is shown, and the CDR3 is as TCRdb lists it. The CDR3 sequence: CASSKIQGAPILI. The rearrangement links TRBV6-5 to TRBJ2-5; the table's D gene call, TRBD1, was not cross checked with the DNA. Ends included, the CDR3 has 13 residues. Germline lookup yields CDR1 MNHEY and CDR2 SVGAGI.

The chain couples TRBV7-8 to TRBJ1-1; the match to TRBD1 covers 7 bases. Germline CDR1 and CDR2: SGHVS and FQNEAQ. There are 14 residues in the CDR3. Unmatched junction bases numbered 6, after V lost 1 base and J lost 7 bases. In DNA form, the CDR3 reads TGTGCCAGCAGCTTAGAGGGACAGCATTTTGAAGCTTTCTTT. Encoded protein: CASSLEGQHFEAFF.